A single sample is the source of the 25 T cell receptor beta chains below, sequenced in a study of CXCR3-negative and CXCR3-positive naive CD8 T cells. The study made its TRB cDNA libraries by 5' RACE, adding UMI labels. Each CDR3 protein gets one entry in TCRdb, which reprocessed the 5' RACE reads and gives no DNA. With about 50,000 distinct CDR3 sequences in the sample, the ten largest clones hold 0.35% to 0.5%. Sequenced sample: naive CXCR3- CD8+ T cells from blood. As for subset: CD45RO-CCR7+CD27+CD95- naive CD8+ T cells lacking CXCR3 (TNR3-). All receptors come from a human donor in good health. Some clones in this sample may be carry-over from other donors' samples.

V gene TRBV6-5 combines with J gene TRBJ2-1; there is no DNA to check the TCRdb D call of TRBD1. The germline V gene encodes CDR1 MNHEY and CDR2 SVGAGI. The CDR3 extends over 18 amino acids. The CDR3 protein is CASSFPTTGSTSYNEQFF.

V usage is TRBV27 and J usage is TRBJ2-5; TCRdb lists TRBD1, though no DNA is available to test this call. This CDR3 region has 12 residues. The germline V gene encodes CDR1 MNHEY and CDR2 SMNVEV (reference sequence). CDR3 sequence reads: CATRGPGETHYF.

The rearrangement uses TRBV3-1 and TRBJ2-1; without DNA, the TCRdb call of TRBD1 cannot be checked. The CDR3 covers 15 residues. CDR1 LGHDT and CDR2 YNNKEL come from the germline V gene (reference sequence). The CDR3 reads CASSRPAGMDNEQFF.

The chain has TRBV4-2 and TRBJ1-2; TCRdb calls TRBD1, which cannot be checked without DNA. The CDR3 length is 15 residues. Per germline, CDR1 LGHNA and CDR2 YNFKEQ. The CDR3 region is CASSQATGGLDGYTF.

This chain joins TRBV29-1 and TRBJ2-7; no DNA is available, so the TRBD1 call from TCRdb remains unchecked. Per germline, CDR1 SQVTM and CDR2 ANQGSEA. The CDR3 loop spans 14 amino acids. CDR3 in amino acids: CSVEHRGSSYEQYF.

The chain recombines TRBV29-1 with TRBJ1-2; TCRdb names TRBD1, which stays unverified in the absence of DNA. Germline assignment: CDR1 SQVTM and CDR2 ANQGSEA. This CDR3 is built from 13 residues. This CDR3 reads CSVDSQGDYGYTF.

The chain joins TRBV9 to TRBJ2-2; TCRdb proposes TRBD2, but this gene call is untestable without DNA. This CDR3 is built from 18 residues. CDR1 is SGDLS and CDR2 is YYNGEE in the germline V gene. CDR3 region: CASSDPGLAETYTGELFF.

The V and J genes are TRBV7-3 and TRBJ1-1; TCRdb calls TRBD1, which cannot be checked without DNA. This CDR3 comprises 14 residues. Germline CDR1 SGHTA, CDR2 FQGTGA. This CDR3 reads CASSLMDRGTEAFF.

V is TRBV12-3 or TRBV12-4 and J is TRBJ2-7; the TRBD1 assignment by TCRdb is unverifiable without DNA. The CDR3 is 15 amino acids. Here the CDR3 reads CASSLEGTASYEQYF.

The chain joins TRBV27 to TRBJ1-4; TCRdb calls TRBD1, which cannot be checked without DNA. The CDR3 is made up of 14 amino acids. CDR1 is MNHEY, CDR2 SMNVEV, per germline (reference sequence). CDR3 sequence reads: CASSPGAANEKLFF.

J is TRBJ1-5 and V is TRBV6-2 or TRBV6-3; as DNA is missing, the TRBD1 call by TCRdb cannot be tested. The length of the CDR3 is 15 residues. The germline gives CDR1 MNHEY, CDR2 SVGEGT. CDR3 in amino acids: CASSLLRDTDQPQHF.

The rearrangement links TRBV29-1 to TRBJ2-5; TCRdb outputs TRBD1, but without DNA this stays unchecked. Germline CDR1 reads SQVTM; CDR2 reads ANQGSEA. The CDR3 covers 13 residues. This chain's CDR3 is CSAAGQGRETQYF.

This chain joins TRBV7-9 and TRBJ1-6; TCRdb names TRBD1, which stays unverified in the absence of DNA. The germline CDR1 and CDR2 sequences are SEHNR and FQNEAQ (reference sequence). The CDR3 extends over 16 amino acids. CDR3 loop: CASSLKGIRHNSPLHF.

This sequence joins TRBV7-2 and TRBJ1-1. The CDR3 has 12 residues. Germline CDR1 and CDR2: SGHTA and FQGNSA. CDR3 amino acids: CASSQTNTEAFF.

CDR3 loop: CASRDPLYEQYF. The gene calls are TRBV12-3 or TRBV12-4 and TRBJ2-7; no DNA is available, so the TRBD1 call from TCRdb remains unchecked. The CDR3 is 12 residues long.

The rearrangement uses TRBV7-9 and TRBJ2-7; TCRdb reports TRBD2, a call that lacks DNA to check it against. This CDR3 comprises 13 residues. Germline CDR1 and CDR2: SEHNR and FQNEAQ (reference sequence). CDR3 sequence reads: CASSPEGTYEQYF. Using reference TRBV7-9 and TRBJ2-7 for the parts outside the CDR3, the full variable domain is DTGVSQNPRHKITKRGQNVTFRCDPISEHNRLYWYRQTLGQGPEFLTYFQNEAQLEKSRLLSDRFSAERPKGSFSTLEIQRTEQGDSAMYLCASSPEGTYEQYFGPGTRLTVT.

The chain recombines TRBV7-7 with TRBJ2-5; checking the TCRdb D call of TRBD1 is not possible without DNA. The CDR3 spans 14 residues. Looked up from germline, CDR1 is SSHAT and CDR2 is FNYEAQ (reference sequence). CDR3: CASGLGGGGETQYF.

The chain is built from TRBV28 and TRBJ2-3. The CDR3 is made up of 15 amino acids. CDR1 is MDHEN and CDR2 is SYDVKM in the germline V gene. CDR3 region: CASSLGVDSTDTQYF.

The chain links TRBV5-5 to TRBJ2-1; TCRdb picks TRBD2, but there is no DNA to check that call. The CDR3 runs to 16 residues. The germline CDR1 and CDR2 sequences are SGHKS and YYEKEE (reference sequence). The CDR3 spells CASSPPLREGADEQFF.

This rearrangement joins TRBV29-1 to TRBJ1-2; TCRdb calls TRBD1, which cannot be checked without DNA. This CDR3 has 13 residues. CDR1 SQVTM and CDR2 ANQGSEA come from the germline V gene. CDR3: CSVEEGPPYGYTF.

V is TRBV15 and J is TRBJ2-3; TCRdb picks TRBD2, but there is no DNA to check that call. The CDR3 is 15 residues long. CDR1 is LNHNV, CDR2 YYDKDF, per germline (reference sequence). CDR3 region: CATSIGLANTDTQYF.

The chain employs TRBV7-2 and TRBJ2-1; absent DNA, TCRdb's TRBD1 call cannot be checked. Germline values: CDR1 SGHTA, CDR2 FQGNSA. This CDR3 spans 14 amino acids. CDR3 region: CASSPMTDYNEQFF. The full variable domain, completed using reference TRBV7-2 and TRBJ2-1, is GAGVSQSPSNKVTEKGKDVELRCDPISGHTALYWYRQSLGQGLEFLIYFQGNSAPDKSGLPSDRFSAERTGGSVSTLTIQRTQQEDSAVYLCASSPMTDYNEQFFGPGTRLTVL.

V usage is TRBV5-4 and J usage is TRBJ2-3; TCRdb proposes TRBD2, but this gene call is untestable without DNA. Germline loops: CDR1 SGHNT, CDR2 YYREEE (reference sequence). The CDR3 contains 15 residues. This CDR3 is CASSSPSGETDTQYF.

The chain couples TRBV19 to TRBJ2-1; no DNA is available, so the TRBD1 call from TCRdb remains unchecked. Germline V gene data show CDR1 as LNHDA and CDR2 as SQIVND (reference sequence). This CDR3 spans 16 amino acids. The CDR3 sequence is CASSTLTGAAPDEQFF.

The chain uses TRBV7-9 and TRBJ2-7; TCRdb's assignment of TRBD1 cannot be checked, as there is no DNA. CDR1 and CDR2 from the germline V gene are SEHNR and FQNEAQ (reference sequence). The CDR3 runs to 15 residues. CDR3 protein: CASSLPDSESYEQYF.